This T cell receptor beta chain is from a study of blood T cells in healthy people across ages. Points from the study as a whole: Among T cells, TCR beta diversity per million cells dropped roughly linearly as age rose.

A J-beta primer mix and a sample-barcoded 5' primer were used in a second PCR of roughly 7 to 12 cycles. Unique molecular identifiers of 12 random nucleotides labeled each cDNA. TCRdb reanalysed the 5' RACE reads using MiXCR and keeps one entry per CDR3 protein. The table includes about 780,000 distinct CDR3 sequences, roughly 24% detected once. Germline assignment: CDR1 SGHTA and CDR2 FQGNSA. Trimming removed 2 bases from V and 6 bases from J, with 6 bases in between. The CDR3 covers 12 residues. At least 5 micrograms of total RNA were extracted per sample. This clonotype turned up a few times. Its specificity is unknown. The sample was also linked to a second study, of T cells of mothers and their children. This second study notes: Unrelated mother-child pairs always had slightly, but never significantly, lower normalized overlap than related pairs.

The sequence was collected from a boy between 10 and 17 years old in good health. Sequences were obtained from blood. The chain links TRBV7-2 to TRBJ2-3, with D unclear. The CDR3 reads CASSLIRDTQYF. The CDR3 DNA reads TGTGCCAGCAGCTTAATCAGGGATACGCAGTATTTT.